A selection of T cell receptor beta chains follows, all from one sample in a study of radiation and T cells in renal cell carcinoma. Repertoires were generated with immunoSEQ multiplex PCR, while TCRdb's copy carries only in-frame clones and drops some. The sample lists roughly 14,000 clones, less than 65% seen once, with 15% to 20% in the top ten. Material: tumor tissue, obtained from a patient whose treatment was nephrectomy without radiotherapy. The receptors were gathered from a man aged 55 to 69 with renal cell carcinoma. CDR3s include the opening cysteine and the closing phenylalanine or tryptophan. Some rows have no size entry. The others give once, few or many, or a class for an expanded clone.

v_call: TRBV15; clone_size: .; j_call: TRBJ2-2; cdr3_length: 14; cdr3_aa: CATSGYINTGELFF
v_call: TRBV7-2; clone_size: few; j_call: TRBJ2-7; cdr3_length: 13; cdr3_aa: CASSRLASDEQYF
v_call: TRBV6-6; clone_size: once; j_call: TRBJ2-3; cdr3_length: 15; cdr3_aa: CASSGTSLLTDTQYF
v_call: TRBV6-5; clone_size: .; j_call: TRBJ1-6; cdr3_length: 15; cdr3_aa: CASSYSGERDSPLHF
v_call: TRBV28; clone_size: .; j_call: TRBJ1-2; cdr3_length: 15; cdr3_aa: CASSPDDRASYGYTF
v_call: TRBV7-2; clone_size: .; j_call: TRBJ1-6; cdr3_length: 13; cdr3_aa: CASSLAGSSALHF
v_call: TRBV7-2; clone_size: few; j_call: TRBJ1-2; cdr3_length: 13; cdr3_aa: CASSSATGYGYTF
v_call: TRBV5-1; clone_size: few; j_call: TRBJ1-1; cdr3_length: 15; cdr3_aa: CASSLGLTGLTEAFF
v_call: TRBV5-4; clone_size: .; j_call: TRBJ2-1; cdr3_length: 16; cdr3_aa: CASSPFLAGKNNEQFF
v_call: TRBV11-3; clone_size: .; j_call: TRBJ2-1; cdr3_length: 13; cdr3_aa: CASSPDTYNEQFF
v_call: TRBV11-2; clone_size: .; j_call: TRBJ2-7; cdr3_length: 13; cdr3_aa: CASSLGLANEQYF
v_call: TRBV28; clone_size: .; j_call: TRBJ2-7; cdr3_length: 16; cdr3_aa: CASSPGGADSSYEQYF
v_call: TRBV6-1; clone_size: .; j_call: TRBJ1-1; cdr3_length: 13; cdr3_aa: CASSLTGGTEAFF
v_call: TRBV7-8; clone_size: few; j_call: TRBJ2-7; cdr3_length: 15; cdr3_aa: CASSSQGLAGREQYF
v_call: TRBV27; clone_size: .; j_call: TRBJ2-3; cdr3_length: 16; cdr3_aa: CASSFGTSGKGGTQYF
v_call: TRBV18; clone_size: .; j_call: TRBJ1-1; cdr3_length: 16; cdr3_aa: CASSPSRVAMNTEAFF
v_call: TRBV6-1; clone_size: .; j_call: TRBJ1-4; cdr3_length: 13; cdr3_aa: CASRSGVGEKLFF
v_call: TRBV5-6; clone_size: .; j_call: TRBJ2-3; cdr3_length: 16; cdr3_aa: CASSSYTSGGTDTQYF
v_call: TRBV19; clone_size: .; j_call: TRBJ2-3; cdr3_length: 13; cdr3_aa: CASTASSADTQYF
v_call: TRBV5-1; clone_size: .; j_call: TRBJ1-4; cdr3_length: 15; cdr3_aa: CASTLGGQDAEKLFF
v_call: TRBV27; clone_size: few; j_call: TRBJ2-7; cdr3_length: 14; cdr3_aa: CASSFTSHSYEQYF
v_call: TRBV18; clone_size: .; j_call: TRBJ2-2; cdr3_length: 13; cdr3_aa: CASPHEDTGELFF
v_call: TRBV28; clone_size: .; j_call: TRBJ2-5; cdr3_length: 16; cdr3_aa: CASSSEGAAGQETQYF
v_call: TRBV19; clone_size: few; j_call: TRBJ2-1; cdr3_length: 14; cdr3_aa: CASSSRRDANEQFF
v_call: TRBV5-4; clone_size: few; j_call: TRBJ2-6; cdr3_length: 16; cdr3_aa: CASSLFGGSGANVLTF
v_call: TRBV5-1; clone_size: medium-sized; j_call: TRBJ1-2; cdr3_length: 14; cdr3_aa: CASSPLGQSYGYTF
v_call: TRBV27; clone_size: .; j_call: TRBJ1-4; cdr3_length: 13; cdr3_aa: CASSTDRAGKLFF
v_call: TRBV19; clone_size: .; j_call: TRBJ1-2; cdr3_length: 15; cdr3_aa: CASSTPGQFDSGYTF
v_call: TRBV28; clone_size: .; j_call: TRBJ1-1; cdr3_length: 12; cdr3_aa: CASRELNTEAFF
v_call: TRBV28; clone_size: .; j_call: TRBJ2-2; cdr3_length: 14; cdr3_aa: CASSQPSGSGELFF
v_call: TRBV2; clone_size: .; j_call: TRBJ1-1; cdr3_length: 12; cdr3_aa: CASSDREGEAFF
v_call: TRBV9; clone_size: .; j_call: TRBJ2-5; cdr3_length: 15; cdr3_aa: CASSVGAANQETQYF